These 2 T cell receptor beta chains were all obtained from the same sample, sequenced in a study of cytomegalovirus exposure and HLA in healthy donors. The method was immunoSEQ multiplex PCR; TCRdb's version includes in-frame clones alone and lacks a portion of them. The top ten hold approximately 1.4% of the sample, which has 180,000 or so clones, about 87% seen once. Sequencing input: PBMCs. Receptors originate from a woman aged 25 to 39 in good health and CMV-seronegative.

This CDR3 is CASSREGRGTEAFF. CDR3 nucleotide sequence: TGTGCCAGTAGCCGGGAGGGGAGGGGCACTGAAGCTTTCTTT. The gene calls are TRBV19 and TRBJ1-1, with D perhaps TRBD1 (5 bases). The length of the CDR3 is 14 residues. Germline CDR1 reads LNHDA; CDR2 reads SQIVND (reference sequence). Between the trimmed V and J ends, which lost 6 bases and 4 bases, there was a span of 15 bases.

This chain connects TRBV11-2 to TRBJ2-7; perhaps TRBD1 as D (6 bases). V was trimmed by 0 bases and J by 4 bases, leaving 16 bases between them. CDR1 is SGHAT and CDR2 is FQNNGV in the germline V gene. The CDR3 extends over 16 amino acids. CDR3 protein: CASSLESVRGGYEQYF. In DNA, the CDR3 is TGTGCCAGCAGCTTAGAATCCGTGCGAGGGGGTTACGAGCAGTACTTC. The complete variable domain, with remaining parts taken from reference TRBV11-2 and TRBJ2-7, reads EAGVAQSPRYKIIEKRQSVAFWCNPISGHATLYWYQQILGQGPKLLIQFQNNGVVDDSQLPKDRFSAERLKGVDSTLKIQPAKLEDSAVYLCASSLESVRGGYEQYFGPGTRLTVT.